Listed below are T cell receptor beta chains from one sample, sequenced in a study of shared clonotypes between healthy human individuals. The assay was immunoSEQ multiplex PCR, and TCRdb's table has in-frame clones only and misses some. The data hold about 320,000 clones, with roughly 84% observed a single time. The sample comprised memory CD8+ T cells sorted from blood. The receptors shown here come from a man between 18 and 29 years old in good health. Each CDR3 is given with its conserved first and last residue. A D gene is named only where the DNA matches it firmly. Clone size is not always given. Where it is, it says once, few, many or a class for expanded clones.

CDR3aa: CASSSGTTQETQYF
CDR3nt: TGTGCCAGCAGTTCTGGGACAACCCAAGAGACCCAGTACTTC
j_gene: TRBJ2-5
v_gene: TRBV6-5
abundance: NA
d_gene: NA

CDR3aa: CASSQPTGLFTEAFF
CDR3nt: TGCGCCAGCAGCCAGCCGACAGGGTTGTTCACTGAAGCTTTCTTT
j_gene: TRBJ1-1
v_gene: TRBV4-1
abundance: NA
d_gene: TRBD1

CDR3aa: CASSLQGTGEKLFF
CDR3nt: TGTGCCAGCAGTTTGCAAGGGACCGGGGAAAAACTGTTTTTT
j_gene: TRBJ1-4
v_gene: TRBV27
abundance: once
d_gene: NA

CDR3aa: CASSDGRNSYEQYF
CDR3nt: TGTGCCAGCAGTGATGGAAGGAACTCCTACGAGCAGTACTTC
j_gene: TRBJ2-7
v_gene: TRBV28
abundance: NA
d_gene: NA

CDR3aa: CASSVDGNDGYTF
CDR3nt: TGTGCCAGCAGCGTAGACGGGAATGATGGCTACACCTTC
j_gene: TRBJ1-2
v_gene: TRBV9
abundance: NA
d_gene: NA

CDR3aa: CASSQVFVGTDTQYF
CDR3nt: TGTGCCAGCAGCCAAGTGTTCGTCGGCACAGATACGCAGTATTTT
j_gene: TRBJ2-3
v_gene: TRBV14
abundance: NA
d_gene: NA

CDR3aa: CASSYRLPRPPGELFF
CDR3nt: TGTGCCAGCAGCTATCGACTCCCCCGCCCACCCGGGGAGCTGTTTTTT
j_gene: TRBJ2-2
v_gene: TRBV27
abundance: NA
d_gene: NA

CDR3aa: CASSSTGEAGELFF
CDR3nt: TGTGCCAGCAGTTCGACAGGGGAGGCCGGGGAGCTGTTTTTT
j_gene: TRBJ2-2
v_gene: TRBV6-5
abundance: once
d_gene: TRBD1

CDR3aa: CAYEGEGGETDTQYF
CDR3nt: TGTGCTTACGAAGGCGAGGGGGGTGAGACAGATACGCAGTATTTT
j_gene: TRBJ2-3
v_gene: TRBV30
abundance: NA
d_gene: NA

CDR3aa: CASSEARAYEQYF
CDR3nt: TGTGCCAGCAGTGAAGCACGGGCCTACGAGCAGTACTTC
j_gene: TRBJ2-7
v_gene: TRBV6-1
abundance: NA
d_gene: NA

CDR3aa: CASSEAAGGGRDEQYF
CDR3nt: TGTGCCAGCAGTGAAGCAGCAGGAGGGGGGAGGGACGAGCAGTACTTC
j_gene: TRBJ2-7
v_gene: TRBV6-1
abundance: NA
d_gene: NA

CDR3aa: CASSLSPGYEQYF
CDR3nt: TGTGCCAGCAGCTTGTCTCCGGGGTACGAGCAGTACTTC
j_gene: TRBJ2-7
v_gene: TRBV7-8
abundance: NA
d_gene: NA

CDR3aa: CASSVSGGSYEQYF
CDR3nt: TGTGCCAGCAGTGTAAGCGGGGGTTCCTACGAGCAGTACTTC
j_gene: TRBJ2-7
v_gene: TRBV2
abundance: NA
d_gene: TRBD2

CDR3aa: CASSYSGLELQYF
CDR3nt: TGTGCCAGCAGTTACTCGGGTTTGGAACTCCAGTACTTC
j_gene: TRBJ2-5
v_gene: TRBV6-5
abundance: few
d_gene: NA

CDR3aa: CASSLGLAGGNIQYF
CDR3nt: TGTGCCAGCAGCTTGGGACTAGCGGGGGGAAACATTCAGTACTTC
j_gene: TRBJ2-4
v_gene: TRBV5-6
abundance: many
d_gene: TRBD2

CDR3aa: CASREGALQPQHF
CDR3nt: TGTGCCAGCAGGGAGGGGGCGTTGCAGCCCCAGCATTTT
j_gene: TRBJ1-5
v_gene: TRBV2
abundance: NA
d_gene: TRBD1